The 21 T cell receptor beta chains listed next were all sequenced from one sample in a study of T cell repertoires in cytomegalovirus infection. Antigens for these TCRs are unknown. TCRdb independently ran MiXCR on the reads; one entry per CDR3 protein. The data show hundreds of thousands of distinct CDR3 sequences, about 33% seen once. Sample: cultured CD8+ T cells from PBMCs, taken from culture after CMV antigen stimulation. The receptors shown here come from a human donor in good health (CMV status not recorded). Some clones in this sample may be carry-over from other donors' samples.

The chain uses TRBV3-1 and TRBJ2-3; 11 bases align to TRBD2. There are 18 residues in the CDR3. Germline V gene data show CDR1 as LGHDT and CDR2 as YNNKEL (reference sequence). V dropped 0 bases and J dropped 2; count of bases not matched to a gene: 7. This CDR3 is CASSQEDRLAGPTDTQYF. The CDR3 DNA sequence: TGTGCCAGCAGCCAAGAAGATAGACTAGCGGGGCCCACAGATACGCAGTATTTT.

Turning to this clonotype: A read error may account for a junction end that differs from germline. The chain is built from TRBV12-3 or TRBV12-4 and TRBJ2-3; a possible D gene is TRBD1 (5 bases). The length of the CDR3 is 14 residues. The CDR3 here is CVSSLGQFQDTQYF. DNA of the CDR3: TGTGTCAGCAGTTTAGGACAATTCCAAGATACGCAGTATTTT.

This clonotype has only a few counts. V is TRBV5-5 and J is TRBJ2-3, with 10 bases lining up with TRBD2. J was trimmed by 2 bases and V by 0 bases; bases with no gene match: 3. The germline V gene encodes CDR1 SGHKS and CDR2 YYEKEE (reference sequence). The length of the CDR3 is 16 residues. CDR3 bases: TGTGCCAGCAGCTTGGAAGCGGGGGGGCTCACAGATACGCAGTATTTT. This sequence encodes CASSLEAGGLTDTQYF.

The DNA of the CDR3 is TGTGCCAGCAGTTACTCGACTAGCCCTATTTACACAGATACGCAGTATTTT. Residues: CASSYSTSPIYTDTQYF. This chain uses TRBV6-2 or TRBV6-3 with TRBJ2-3; 7 bases fit TRBD2. The length of the CDR3 is 17 residues. Germline CDR1 MNHEY, CDR2 SVGEGT. Trimming took 0 bases from V and 2 from J; bases not matched to a gene: 8.

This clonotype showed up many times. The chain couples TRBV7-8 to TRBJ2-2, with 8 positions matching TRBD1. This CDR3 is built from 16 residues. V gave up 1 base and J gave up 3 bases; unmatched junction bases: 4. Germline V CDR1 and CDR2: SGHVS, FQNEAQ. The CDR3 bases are TGTGCCAGCAGCTTAGGGACAGGGATTTACACCGGGGAGCTGTTTTTT. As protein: CASSLGTGIYTGELFF.

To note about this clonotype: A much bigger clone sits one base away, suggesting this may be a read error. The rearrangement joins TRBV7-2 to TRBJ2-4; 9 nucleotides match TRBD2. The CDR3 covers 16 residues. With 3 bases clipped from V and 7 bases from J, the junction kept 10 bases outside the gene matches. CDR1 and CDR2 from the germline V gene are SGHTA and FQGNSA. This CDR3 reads CASSFRASGESNIQYF. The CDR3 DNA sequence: TGTGCCAGCAGCTTTCGGGCTAGCGGGGAAAGTAACATTCAGTACTTC.

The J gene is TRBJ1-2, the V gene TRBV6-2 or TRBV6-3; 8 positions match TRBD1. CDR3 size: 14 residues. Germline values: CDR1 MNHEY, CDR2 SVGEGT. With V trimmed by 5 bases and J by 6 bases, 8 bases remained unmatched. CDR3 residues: CASSLSGGADGYTF. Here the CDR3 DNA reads TGTGCCAGCAGTCTTTCAGGGGGCGCCGATGGCTACACCTTC.

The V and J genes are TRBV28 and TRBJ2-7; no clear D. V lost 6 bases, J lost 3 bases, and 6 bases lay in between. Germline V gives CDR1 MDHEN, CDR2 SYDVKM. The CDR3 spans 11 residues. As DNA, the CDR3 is TGTGCCAGCAGCCGTTACTACGAGCAGTACGTC. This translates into CASSRYYEQYV.

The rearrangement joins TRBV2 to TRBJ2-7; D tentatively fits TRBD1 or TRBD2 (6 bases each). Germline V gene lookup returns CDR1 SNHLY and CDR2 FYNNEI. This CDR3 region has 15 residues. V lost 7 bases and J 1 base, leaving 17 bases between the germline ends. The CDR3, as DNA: TGTGCCAGCATCGGCCCTGGGGGGCGGTCCTACGAGCAGTACTTC. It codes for CASIGPGGRSYEQYF.

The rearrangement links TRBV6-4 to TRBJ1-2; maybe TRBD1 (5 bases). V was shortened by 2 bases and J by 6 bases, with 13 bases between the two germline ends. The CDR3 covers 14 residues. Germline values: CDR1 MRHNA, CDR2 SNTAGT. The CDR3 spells CASSDGGRIDGYTF. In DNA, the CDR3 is TGTGCCAGCAGTGACGGGGGGAGGATTGATGGCTACACCTTC.

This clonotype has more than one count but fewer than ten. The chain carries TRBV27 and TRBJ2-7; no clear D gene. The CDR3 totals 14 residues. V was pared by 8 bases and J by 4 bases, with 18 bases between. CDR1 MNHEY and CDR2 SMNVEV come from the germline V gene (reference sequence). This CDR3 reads CASARGGSRYEQYV. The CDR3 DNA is TGTGCCAGCGCCCGTGGCGGTTCGAGATACGAGCAGTACGTC.

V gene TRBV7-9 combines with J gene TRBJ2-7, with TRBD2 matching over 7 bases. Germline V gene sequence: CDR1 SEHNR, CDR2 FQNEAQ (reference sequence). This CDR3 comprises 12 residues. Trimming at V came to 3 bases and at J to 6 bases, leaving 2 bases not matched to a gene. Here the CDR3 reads CASSFGGFEQYF. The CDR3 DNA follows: TGTGCCAGCAGCTTCGGGGGGTTCGAGCAGTACTTC.

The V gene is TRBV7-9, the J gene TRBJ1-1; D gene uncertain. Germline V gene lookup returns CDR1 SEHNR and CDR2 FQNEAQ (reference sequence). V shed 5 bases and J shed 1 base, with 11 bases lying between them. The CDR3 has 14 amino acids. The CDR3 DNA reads TGTGCCAGCAGCCCCATGGGGAGGAACACTGAAGCTTTCTTT. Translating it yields CASSPMGRNTEAFF.

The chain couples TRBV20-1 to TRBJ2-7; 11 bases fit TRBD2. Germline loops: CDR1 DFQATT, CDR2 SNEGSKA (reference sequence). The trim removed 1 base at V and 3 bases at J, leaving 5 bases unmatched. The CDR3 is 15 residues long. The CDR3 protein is CSARGGLAGFYEQYV. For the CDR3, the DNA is TGCAGTGCTAGAGGTGGACTAGCGGGTTTCTACGAGCAGTACGTC.

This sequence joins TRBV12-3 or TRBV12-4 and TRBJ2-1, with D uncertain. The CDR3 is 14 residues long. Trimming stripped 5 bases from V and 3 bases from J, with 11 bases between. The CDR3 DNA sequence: TGTGCCAGCAGTCCCCCGACAAACTACAATGAGCAGTTCTTC. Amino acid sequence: CASSPPTNYNEQFF.

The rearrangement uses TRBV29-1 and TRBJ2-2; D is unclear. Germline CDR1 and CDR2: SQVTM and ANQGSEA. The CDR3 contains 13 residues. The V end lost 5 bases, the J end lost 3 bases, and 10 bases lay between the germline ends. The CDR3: CSVLDGDTGELFF. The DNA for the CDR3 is TGCAGCGTTCTTGACGGCGACACCGGGGAGCTGTTTTTT.

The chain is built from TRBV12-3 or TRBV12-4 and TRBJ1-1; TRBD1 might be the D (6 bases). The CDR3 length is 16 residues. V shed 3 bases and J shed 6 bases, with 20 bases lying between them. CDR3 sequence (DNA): TGTGCCAGCAGTTTGGGGACACCCTCACTGGGGGCTGAAGCTTTCTTT. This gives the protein CASSLGTPSLGAEAFF.

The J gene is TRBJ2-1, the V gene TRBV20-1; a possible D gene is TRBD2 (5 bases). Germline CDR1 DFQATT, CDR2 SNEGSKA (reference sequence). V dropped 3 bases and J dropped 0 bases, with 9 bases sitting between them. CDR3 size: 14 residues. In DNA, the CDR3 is TGCAGTGCTAGTGAGGACTTCTCCTACAATGAGCAGTTCTTC. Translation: CSASEDFSYNEQFF.

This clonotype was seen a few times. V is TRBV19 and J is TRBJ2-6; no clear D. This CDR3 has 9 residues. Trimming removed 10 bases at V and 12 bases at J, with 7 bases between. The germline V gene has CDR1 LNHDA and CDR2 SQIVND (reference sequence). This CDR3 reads CATGGVLTF. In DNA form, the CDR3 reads TGTGCCACCGGTGGCGTCCTGACTTTC.

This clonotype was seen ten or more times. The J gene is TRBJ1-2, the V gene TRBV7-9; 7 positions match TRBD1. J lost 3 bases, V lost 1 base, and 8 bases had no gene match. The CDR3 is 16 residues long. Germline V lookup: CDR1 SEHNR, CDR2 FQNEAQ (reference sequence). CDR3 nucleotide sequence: TGTGCCAGCAGCTTAGGGGGCCTAGGGGGCGACTATGGCTACACCTTC. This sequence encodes CASSLGGLGGDYGYTF.

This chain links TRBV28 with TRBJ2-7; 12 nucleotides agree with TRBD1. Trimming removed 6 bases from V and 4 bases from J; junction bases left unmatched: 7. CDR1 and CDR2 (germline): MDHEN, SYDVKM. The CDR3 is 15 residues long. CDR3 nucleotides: TGTGCCAGCAGACAGGGGACAGGGGGCTTTTACGAGCAGTACGTC. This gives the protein CASRQGTGGFYEQYV.